This T cell receptor (beta chain) comes out of a study of shared clonotypes between healthy human individuals (TCRdb year 2020). For the study in its entirety: The cohort comprised a couple of women and three men aged 18 to 49 years. Blood TCR repertoires of 5 or 6 healthy adults were deeply sequenced to estimate repertoire size and the extent of clonotype sharing between individuals. Different laboratories and diverse techniques were used to prepare libraries and sequence TCR repertoires, to increase sequencing depth and limit assay-specific biases. Between about 0.8 and 9 billion PBMCs per donor were obtained by leukapheresis.

The donors were healthy, HIV-negative adults who had no recently reported acute infections or vaccinations. Every donor was a Caucasian adult living in Nashville, Tennessee, USA. For unsorted samples, tens of millions of PBMCs were counted, and genomic DNA was extracted using the QIAamp DNA Blood Mini kit. After blood collection by leukapheresis, PBMCs were isolated using Ficoll-Histopaque density gradient centrifugation and then cryopreserved in the vapor phase of liquid nitrogen. Concerning this clone itself: Its antigen is currently not known. It has no much larger one-base neighbor in the sample; base qualities were not kept.

Relative to germline, V is 4 bases shorter and J is 7 bases shorter, with 17 bases between their ends. From the cysteine through the phenylalanine, the CDR3 covers 15 amino acids. CDR3 DNA is the only sequence kept; it has 45 bases, read in frame from the first base. As encoded in the germline V gene, CDR1 is MNHEY while CDR2 is SVGAGI. The research as a whole found: Pairwise subsampling indicated that sequencing depth was expected to affect the degree of clonotype sharing among donors. Sampling was restricted to blood, and TCR repertoires in tissues likely differ from the TCR repertoires found in blood. Because the study included a small number of donors, the genetic and exposure-history diversity represented was limited.

Using the deep immunoSEQ assay, multiplex PCR amplified TCR CDR3 regions from genomic DNA. Extracted genomic DNA from each cell subset was spread evenly across all wells of several immunoSEQ 96-well plates, with each plate serving as a replicate. For unsorted PBMC, roughly 0.3 ug genomic DNA, equal to 32,000 or so T cell genomes, was loaded into each replicate PCR. Genomic DNA from unsorted PBMC was sequenced over ten immunoSEQ deep assay plates. Purified libraries were measured with a Qubit 3.0 fluorometer, size-checked on a Bioanalyzer 2100, and measured again with the KAPA Library Quantification kit. Every immunoSEQ 96-well plate was sequenced on a dedicated single-read 150-cycle Illumina NextSeq 550 flow cell. As for how the authors treated the data: The immunoSEQ output contained only junctional sequences without quality scores, so filtering could not match that applied to full-length reads. Sequences were annotated with PyIR, a Python wrapper for IgBLAST v1.9, and V/J genes and CDR3 were assigned using IMGT germline references. Any read was removed if the V/J assignment was weak (E-value above 1e-6), the CDR3 was missing, or the read contained stop codons, out-of-frame junctions, or ambiguous translated residues. A V3J clonotype was defined by an identical inferred V gene, J gene, and CDR3 amino acid sequence. Percentage overlap between repertoires was computed as shared unique clonotypes divided by the size of the smaller repertoire. Three approaches were used to assess repertoire richness: RTK rarefaction, the Chao1 estimator, and Recon v2.1 estimates of unobserved clonotypes. In TCRdb, the immuneACCESS table is reduced to in-frame sequences with V and J assigned. These tables do not hold every clone; where another copy was compared, an unresolved V gene accounts for under half, and the others remain unexplained. V, J and clone size are those of that table, while D and trimming were read from the DNA. The sample has roughly 450,000 clones on record, 79% of them singletons. The ten largest clones represent roughly 13% of the sample.

Recombination connected TRBV6-5 to TRBJ1-5, and possibly TRBD1, on 5 matching bases. Sequences were obtained from PBMCs. The clonotype comes from a woman in her thirties or forties in good health. Some clones in this sample may be carry-over from other donors' samples. The CDR3 has the sequence CASSLLAGSGQPQHF. The sequenced DNA is TGTGCCAGCAGTTTACTGGCAGGGAGCGGGCAGCCCCAGCATTTT.